These T cell receptor beta chains were read from a single sample in a study of T cells in Graves' hyperthyroidism and ophthalmopathy. TCRdb redid the calling of the multiplex PCR reads with MiXCR, one entry per CDR3 protein. Of about 210,000 distinct CDR3 sequences in the sample, under 20% were seen once. The sequencing sample was made of blood. The receptors come from a man aged 50 to 59 with Graves' hyperthyroidism. CDR3s include the opening cysteine and the closing phenylalanine or tryptophan. D genes are given only for firm matches. Expanded clones get a size class; other rows say once, few or many, or leave the size out.

j_call | d_call | clone_size | v_call | cdr3_aa | cdr3_nt
TRBJ2-7 | NA | few | TRBV20-1 | CSARHGHYEQYF | TGCAGTGCTAGACACGGACATTACGAGCAGTACTTC
TRBJ1-2 | TRBD1 | NA | TRBV7-2 | CASSLGGTGHSGYTF | TGTGCCAGCAGCTTAGGGGGGACAGGGCACTCTGGCTACACCTTC
TRBJ2-1 | TRBD2 | many | TRBV20-1 | CSATGLDYNEQFF | TGCAGTGCAACGGGACTAGATTACAATGAGCAGTTCTTC
TRBJ1-2 | NA | NA | TRBV10-3 | CAISAGENDGYTF | TGTGCCATCAGTGCGGGAGAAAACGATGGCTACACCTTC
TRBJ2-7 | TRBD2 | many | TRBV11-2 | CASSLAASGMYEQYF | TGTGCCAGCAGCTTAGCCGCTAGCGGGATGTACGAGCAGTACTTC
TRBJ2-7 | NA | once | TRBV19 | CASSMGASYEQYF | TGTGCCAGTAGTATGGGGGCATCCTACGAGCAGTACTTC
TRBJ2-1 | NA | many | TRBV28 | CASTSTGRSWNEQFF | TGTGCCAGCACCTCCACCGGGAGATCTTGGAATGAGCAGTTCTTC
TRBJ1-5 | NA | many | TRBV2 | CASKVVSNQPQHF | TGTGCCAGCAAGGTAGTGAGCAATCAGCCCCAGCATTTT
TRBJ2-7 | TRBD1 | few | TRBV20-1 | CSARRRDRGFYEQYF | TGCAGTGCTAGACGGCGGGACAGGGGTTTTTACGAGCAGTACTTC
TRBJ2-1 | TRBD2 | NA | TRBV20-1 | CSARDILAGSNEQFF | TGCAGTGCTAGAGATATACTAGCGGGATCCAATGAGCAGTTCTTC
TRBJ2-2 | NA | NA | TRBV20-1 | CSARPGEAGELFF | TGCAGTGCTAGACCCGGTGAAGCCGGGGAGCTGTTTTTT
TRBJ1-3 | TRBD1 | NA | TRBV20-1 | CSARDRAPGNTIYF | TGCAGTGCTAGGGACAGGGCCCCTGGAAACACCATATATTTT
TRBJ2-3 | TRBD2 | many | TRBV7-2 | CASSLTVELADSTDTQYF | TGTGCCAGCAGCCTGACGGTGGAACTAGCGGATAGCACAGATACGCAGTATTTT
TRBJ2-3 | TRBD1 | NA | TRBV6-5 | CASSYLGGRSDTQYF | TGTGCCAGCAGTTACCTAGGGGGCCGATCAGATACGCAGTATTTT
TRBJ1-1 | NA | few | TRBV6-6 | CASSYSTGVNTEAFF | TGTGCCAGCAGTTACTCGACGGGAGTGAACACTGAAGCTTTCTTT